This TCR beta chain appears in the sequencing data of a study of shared clonotypes between healthy human individuals. Whole-study results and caveats: Clonotype sharing among donors was expected to depend on sequencing depth.

Healthy and HIV-negative, the adult donors had no recent acute infections or vaccinations. Donors, without exception, were Caucasian adults residing in Nashville, Tennessee. Genomic DNA for unsorted samples, which was extracted with the QIAamp DNA Blood Mini kit, came from 85 million to 90 million PBMCs. CDR3 length equals 12 residues. CDR1 MDHEN and CDR2 SYDVKM come from the germline V gene. V was pared by 4 bases and J by 7 bases, with 11 bases between. Regarding this clone: Antigen specificity is unknown. At the DNA level, this CDR3 is encoded by other sequences in the same sample as well.

Data came from immunoSEQ multiplex PCR; TCRdb stores just in-frame clones and leaves some out. Of some 480,000 clones listed, about 80% are singletons. The clonotype originates from a middle-aged woman in good health. Some clones in this sample may be carry-over from other donors' samples. V usage is TRBV28 and J usage is TRBJ2-7; D is perhaps TRBD1 (6 bases). Sequenced material: PBMCs. The CDR3: CASSSQGLEQYF. CDR3 sequence (DNA): TGTGCCAGCAGTTCCCAGGGGTTAGAGCAGTACTTC.